The source of this T cell receptor (beta chain) is a study of blood T cell repertoires in COVID-19. Trimming at V came to 4 bases and at J to 4 bases, leaving 3 bases not matched to a gene. Per germline, CDR1 SGHRS and CDR2 YFSETQ. This CDR3 comprises 13 residues. The method was immunoSEQ multiplex PCR; TCRdb's version includes in-frame clones alone and lacks a portion of them. The sample lists approximately 130,000 clones, approximately 85% seen once, with roughly 4% in the top ten. The clonotype was recovered from a human donor in a cohort sampled during active COVID-19. The V call is TRBV5-1, the J call TRBJ1-2; 8 bases fit TRBD1. The sequenced sample consisted of peripheral blood. The CDR3 region is CASSPGQGYGYTF. In DNA, the CDR3 is TGCGCCAGCAGCCCCGGACAGGGCTATGGCTACACCTTC.